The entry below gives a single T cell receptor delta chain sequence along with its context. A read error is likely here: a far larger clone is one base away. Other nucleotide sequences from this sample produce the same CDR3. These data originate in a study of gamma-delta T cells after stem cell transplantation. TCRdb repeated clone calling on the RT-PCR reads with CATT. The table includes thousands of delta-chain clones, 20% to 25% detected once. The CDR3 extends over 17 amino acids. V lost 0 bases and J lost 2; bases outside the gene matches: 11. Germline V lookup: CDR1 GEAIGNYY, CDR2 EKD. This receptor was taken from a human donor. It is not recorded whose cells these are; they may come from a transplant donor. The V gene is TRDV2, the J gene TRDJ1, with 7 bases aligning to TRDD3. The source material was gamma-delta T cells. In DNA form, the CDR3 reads TGTGCCTGTGACACCGTGAGTACCGGGGGATCGACCGATAAACTCATCTTT. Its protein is CACDTVSTGGSTDKLIF.